These T cell receptor beta chains were read from a single sample in a study of identical twins. Via MiXCR, TCRdb re-called the 5' RACE reads, giving one row per CDR3 protein. The sample lists approximately 620,000 distinct CDR3 sequences, more than 6.5% seen once, with about 0.98% in the top ten. The same specimen was also included in a second study, on yellow fever vaccine responses in identical twins.

Specimen: PBMCs. These receptors were obtained from a woman under 30 in good health. CDR3s include the opening cysteine and the closing phenylalanine or tryptophan. A D gene is named only where the DNA matches it firmly. Size tells how often a clone was seen (once, few, many) or the class of an expanded clone, and some rows leave it out.

clone_size: once; j_call: TRBJ2-2; v_call: TRBV3-1; d_call: -; cdr3_nt: TGTGCCAGCAGCCAAGGGCGGAGAAAAACGAACACCGGGGAGCTGTTTTTT; cdr3_aa: CASSQGRRKTNTGELFF
clone_size: many; j_call: TRBJ2-5; v_call: TRBV11-2; d_call: -; cdr3_nt: TGTGCCAGCAGCTCCATCTTGGGACCCTTAGGGGAGACCCAGTACTTC; cdr3_aa: CASSSILGPLGETQYF
clone_size: many; j_call: TRBJ2-1; v_call: TRBV3-1; d_call: -; cdr3_nt: TGTGCCAGCAGCCACAGGGACCCGCGCGATGAGCAGTTCTTC; cdr3_aa: CASSHRDPRDEQFF
clone_size: -; j_call: TRBJ2-4; v_call: TRBV7-2; d_call: -; cdr3_nt: TGTGCCAGCAGCGGGAACGGGGTTACTCTAGCCAAAAACATTCAGTACTTC; cdr3_aa: CASSGNGVTLAKNIQYF
clone_size: -; j_call: TRBJ1-4; v_call: TRBV29-1; d_call: -; cdr3_nt: TGCAGCGTTGAAGAGGGAATAGGACTGTTTTTT; cdr3_aa: CSVEEGIGLFF
clone_size: once; j_call: TRBJ2-2; v_call: TRBV20-1; d_call: -; cdr3_nt: TGCAGTGCTAGATCGGACAGGAACACCGGGGAGCTGTTTTTT; cdr3_aa: CSARSDRNTGELFF
clone_size: -; j_call: TRBJ2-4; v_call: TRBV28; d_call: TRBD1; cdr3_nt: TGTGCCAGCGAGCAACAGGGGGCCAAAAACATTCAGTACTTC; cdr3_aa: CASEQQGAKNIQYF
clone_size: few; j_call: TRBJ2-3; v_call: TRBV6-1; d_call: TRBD1; cdr3_nt: TGTGCCAGCAGGGGACAGCCACAGTTAGATACGCAGTATTTT; cdr3_aa: CASRGQPQLDTQYF
clone_size: many; j_call: TRBJ2-5; v_call: TRBV10-3; d_call: -; cdr3_nt: TGTGCCATCAGTGAGAACAGGGATTTAGAGACCCAGTACTTC; cdr3_aa: CAISENRDLETQYF
clone_size: few; j_call: TRBJ2-3; v_call: TRBV20-1; d_call: TRBD2; cdr3_nt: TGCAGTGCTAGACGCTCTAGCGGGAGAGATACGCAGTATTTT; cdr3_aa: CSARRSSGRDTQYF
clone_size: -; j_call: TRBJ2-1; v_call: TRBV20-1; d_call: TRBD2; cdr3_nt: TGCAGTGCTAGGCTTGGGACTAGCGGGAGTCTCAATGAGCAGTTCTTC; cdr3_aa: CSARLGTSGSLNEQFF
clone_size: few; j_call: TRBJ2-5; v_call: TRBV29-1; d_call: TRBD1; cdr3_nt: TGCAGCGTCGCAGACAGGGGACAAGGAAAGACCCAGTACTTC; cdr3_aa: CSVADRGQGKTQYF
clone_size: few; j_call: TRBJ2-7; v_call: TRBV6-5; d_call: -; cdr3_nt: TGTGCCAGCAGTTATCTTTCTAGCAATAACGAGCAGTACTTC; cdr3_aa: CASSYLSSNNEQYF
clone_size: few; j_call: TRBJ2-7; v_call: TRBV7-2; d_call: -; cdr3_nt: TGTGCCAGCAGCAGTCCTTTCCGAACTAACTCCTACGAGCAGTACTTC; cdr3_aa: CASSSPFRTNSYEQYF
clone_size: few; j_call: TRBJ2-1; v_call: TRBV28; d_call: -; cdr3_nt: TGTGCCAGCACCGAGGGGGGGTATGCTTCTAATGAGCAGTTCTTC; cdr3_aa: CASTEGGYASNEQFF
clone_size: -; j_call: TRBJ2-3; v_call: TRBV20-1; d_call: -; cdr3_nt: TGCAGTGCTAGAGATATAAGGGCTAGCACAGATACGCAGTATTTT; cdr3_aa: CSARDIRASTDTQYF
clone_size: few; j_call: TRBJ2-7; v_call: TRBV2; d_call: TRBD2; cdr3_nt: TGTGCCAGCAGGGAAGGACTAGGCTTGCGGGAGCAGTACTTC; cdr3_aa: CASREGLGLREQYF
clone_size: few; j_call: TRBJ2-7; v_call: TRBV6-1; d_call: TRBD2; cdr3_nt: TGTGCCAGCACCGAGACACTAGCGGGAGGGGTCGAGCAGTACTTC; cdr3_aa: CASTETLAGGVEQYF
clone_size: -; j_call: TRBJ2-1; v_call: TRBV15; d_call: TRBD2; cdr3_nt: TGTGCCACCAGCAGACTAGCGGGAGCAGTCCACAATGAGCAGTTCTTC; cdr3_aa: CATSRLAGAVHNEQFF
clone_size: many; j_call: TRBJ2-2; v_call: TRBV10-3; d_call: TRBD1; cdr3_nt: TGTGCCAGTATGGACAGGGGAGCGACCGGGGAGCTGTTTTTT; cdr3_aa: CASMDRGATGELFF